These 7 T cell receptor beta chains share one sample of origin, sequenced in a study of molecular identifiers for immune sequencing clone quantification. TCRdb called the PCR reads again in MiXCR, with one record for every CDR3 protein. In the table there are some 590,000 distinct CDR3 sequences, 25% of which are singletons. Sequencing used naive CD8+ T cells from blood, with Jurkat cell RNA spiked in. Subset of the sample: FACS-sorted CD8+CD4-CCR7+CD45RA+ naive T cells. All receptors derive from a human donor in good health. Some libraries in this study had Jurkat cell RNA spiked in.

On this clonotype itself: This may be a read error, as it is one base from a much larger clone. This sequence joins TRBV10-3 and TRBJ2-7, with 9 bases fitting TRBD1. Germline CDR1 is ENHRY and CDR2 is SYGVKD. The CDR3 is 13 amino acids. V dropped 5 bases and J dropped 11; count of bases not matched to a gene: 10. The CDR3: CAISRTGANLEYF. The CDR3 bases are TGTGCCATCAGTAGGACAGGGGCCAACTTGGAGTACTTC.

This clonotype was observed at least ten times. The J gene is TRBJ2-1, the V gene TRBV29-1; 8 nucleotides line up with TRBD2. The CDR3 has 12 amino acids. Per the germline V gene, CDR1 is SQVTM and CDR2 is ANQGSEA. Written as DNA, the CDR3 is TGCAGGGTTAGCGGGGTTGGCAATGAGCAGTTCTTC. Protein product: CRVSGVGNEQFF.

The chain couples TRBV20-1 to TRBJ2-1, with D possibly matching TRBD2 (7 bases). Trimming shortened V by 1 base and J by 1 base, and 11 bases separated the two germline ends. Germline V lookup: CDR1 DFQATT, CDR2 SNEGSKA (reference sequence). This CDR3 has 15 amino acids. Here the CDR3 DNA reads TGCAGTGCTAGAGTTGGGGGGGCGTCCTACAATGAGCAGTTCTTC. Its translation is CSARVGGASYNEQFF.

A word on this clonotype: Relative to the germline gene, one junction end is altered; a read error may explain this. The chain couples TRBV19 to TRBJ2-6; D is unclear. The germline gives CDR1 LNHDA, CDR2 SQIVND (reference sequence). This CDR3 is built from 18 residues. CDR3 region: CAGSLTWIGKTGANVLTF. CDR3 nucleotide sequence: TGTGCCGGTAGCCTGACATGGATCGGAAAAACTGGGGCCAACGTCCTGACTTTC.

The sample holds many counts of this clonotype. The V call is TRBV6-6, the J call TRBJ1-2; D remains ambiguous. Deletions cut 0 bases from V and 0 bases from J, with 5 bases between. This CDR3 comprises 14 residues. Germline V gene lookup returns CDR1 MNHNY and CDR2 SVGAGI (reference sequence). The CDR3, as DNA: TGTGCCAGCAGTTACTCGCCAGCTAACTATGGCTACACCTTC. Translated: CASSYSPANYGYTF.

For the CDR3, the DNA is TGTGCCAGCAGTTACTCCCCTAGCGGGGGGGAGAGCACAGATACGCAGTATTTT. This codes for CASSYSPSGGESTDTQYF. V gene TRBV6-2 or TRBV6-3 combines with J gene TRBJ2-3, with TRBD2 matching 12 bases. This CDR3 is built from 18 residues. Trimming at V came to 0 bases and at J to 0 bases, leaving 4 bases not matched to a gene. Germline-derived CDR1 and CDR2 are MNHEY and SVGEGT.

Worth noting for this clonotype: One junction end disagrees with the germline gene, perhaps due to a read error. V usage is TRBV5-3 and J usage is TRBJ2-1; 15 nucleotides align to TRBD2. TRBV5-3 is assigned to the ORF class and has an uncertain function. The CDR3 runs 15 residues. The CDR3 sequence: CASSLGPGLAGGLFF. CDR3 in DNA: TGTGCCAGCAGCTTGGGGCCGGGACTAGCGGGAGGTCTGTTCTTC.